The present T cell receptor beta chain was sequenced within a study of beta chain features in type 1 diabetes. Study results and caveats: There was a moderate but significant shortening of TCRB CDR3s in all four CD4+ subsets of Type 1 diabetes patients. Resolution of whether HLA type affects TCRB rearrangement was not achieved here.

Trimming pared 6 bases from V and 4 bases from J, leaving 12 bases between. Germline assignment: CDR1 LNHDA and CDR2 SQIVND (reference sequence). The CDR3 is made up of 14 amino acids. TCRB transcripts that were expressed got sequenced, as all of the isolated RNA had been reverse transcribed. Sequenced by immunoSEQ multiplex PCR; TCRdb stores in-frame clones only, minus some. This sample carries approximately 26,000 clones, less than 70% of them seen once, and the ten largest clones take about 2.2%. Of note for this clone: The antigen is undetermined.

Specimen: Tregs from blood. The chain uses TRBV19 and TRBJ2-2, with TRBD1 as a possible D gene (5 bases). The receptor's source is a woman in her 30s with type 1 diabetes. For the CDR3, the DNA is TGTGCCAGTAGCCTTCAAGGGGCCACCGGGGAGCTGTTTTTT. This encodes CASSLQGATGELFF.